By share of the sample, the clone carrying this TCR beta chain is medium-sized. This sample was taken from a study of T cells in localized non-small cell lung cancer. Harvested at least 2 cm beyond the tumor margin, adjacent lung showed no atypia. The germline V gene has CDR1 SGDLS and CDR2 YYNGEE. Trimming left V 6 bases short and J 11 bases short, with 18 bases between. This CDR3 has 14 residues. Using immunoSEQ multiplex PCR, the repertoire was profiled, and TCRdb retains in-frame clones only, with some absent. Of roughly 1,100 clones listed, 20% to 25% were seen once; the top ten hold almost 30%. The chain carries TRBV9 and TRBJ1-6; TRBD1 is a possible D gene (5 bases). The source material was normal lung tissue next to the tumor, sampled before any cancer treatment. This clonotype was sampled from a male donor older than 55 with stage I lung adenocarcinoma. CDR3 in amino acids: CASTRGLGDAPLHF. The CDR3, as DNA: TGTGCCAGCACCCGGGGCCTCGGGGATGCACCCCTCCACTTT. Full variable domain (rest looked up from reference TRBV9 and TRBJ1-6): DSGVTQTPKHLITATGQRVTLRCSPRSGDLSVYWYQQSLDQGLQFLIQYYNGEERAKGNILERFSAQQFPDLHSELNLSSLELGDSALYFCASTRGLGDAPLHFGNGTRLTVT.